The 25 T cell receptor beta chains reported below all come from one sample, sequenced in a study of OX40 agonist ivuxolimab in advanced cancers. Repertoires were generated with immunoSEQ multiplex PCR, while TCRdb's copy carries only in-frame clones and drops some. Of 55,000 to 80,000 clones listed, roughly four fifths are singletons. The specimen comprised CD4+ or CD8+ T cells sorted from blood, sampled in a trial of the OX40 agonist ivuxolimab. These TCRs come from an adult with an advanced solid tumor such as melanoma, head and neck, liver or kidney cancer.

This chain links TRBV5-6 with TRBJ1-5, with no clear D. The CDR3 is 16 amino acids. Germline CDR1 reads SGHDT; CDR2 reads YYEEEE. Trimming took off 2 bases at V and 2 bases at J, with 14 bases between the two ends. The DNA of the CDR3 is TGTGCCAGCAGCTTCCTTGGAGGTCGCGGCAATCAGCCCCAGCATTTT. As protein: CASSFLGGRGNQPQHF.

The V gene is TRBV5-1, the J gene TRBJ2-5; no firm D call. CDR3 length: 13 amino acids. V shed 5 bases and J shed 0 bases, with 8 bases lying between them. Per the germline V gene, CDR1 is SGHRS and CDR2 is YFSETQ. The CDR3 region has the DNA TGCGCCAGCAGGAGGATGGACCAAGAGACCCAGTACTTC. This translates into CASRRMDQETQYF.

V is TRBV6-5 and J is TRBJ1-1, with D maybe TRBD1 (5 bases). The germline V gene has CDR1 MNHEY and CDR2 SVGAGI. V shed 2 bases and J shed 0 bases, with 10 bases lying between them. The CDR3 consists of 15 residues. The CDR3 here is CASSYAGTLNTEAFF. CDR3 nucleotide sequence: TGTGCCAGCAGTTACGCCGGGACGTTGAACACTGAAGCTTTCTTT.

This clone occurred once. The gene calls are TRBV19 and TRBJ2-5, with D maybe TRBD1 (6 bases). CDR3 length: 15 residues. Germline lookup yields CDR1 LNHDA and CDR2 SQIVND (reference sequence). V was cut by 5 bases and J by 2 bases, with 15 bases left in between. CDR3: CASSGLLGQQETQYF. The CDR3 DNA is TGTGCCAGTAGTGGCCTCCTAGGACAGCAAGAGACCCAGTACTTC.

The V call is TRBV28, the J call TRBJ2-1; 9 bases align to TRBD1. The CDR3 is 17 amino acids. Per germline, CDR1 MDHEN and CDR2 SYDVKM. Trimming took 3 bases from V and 3 from J; bases not matched to a gene: 9. The CDR3 sequence is CASSLRTGAFFYNEQFF. Written as DNA, the CDR3 is TGTGCCAGCAGTTTGAGGACAGGGGCCTTCTTCTACAATGAGCAGTTCTTC.

The count of this clone is one. The chain couples TRBV18 to TRBJ1-5; D perhaps matches TRBD1 (5 bases). Per germline, CDR1 KGHSH and CDR2 LQKENI. V lost 0 bases, J lost 3 bases, and 15 bases lay in between. The CDR3 has 17 residues. CDR3 sequence (DNA): TGTGCCAGCTCACCACCGTCCCGGGGGGAATTCAATCAGCCCCAGCATTTT. It encodes CASSPPSRGEFNQPQHF.

This rearrangement joins TRBV27 to TRBJ2-3; 7 bases line up with TRBD1. Germline CDR1 and CDR2: MNHEY and SMNVEV (reference sequence). The CDR3 spans 14 residues. V dropped 8 bases and J dropped 2; count of bases not matched to a gene: 7. CDR3 nucleotide sequence: TGTGCCAGCCGCCGGGACAGAACCACAGATACGCAGTATTTT. This codes for CASRRDRTTDTQYF.

The chain employs TRBV12-5 and TRBJ2-7, with D maybe TRBD1 (6 bases). In germline, CDR1 is LGHNT, CDR2 FRNRAP. CDR3 length: 14 residues. Deletions cut 1 base from V and 1 base from J, with 8 bases between. CDR3 amino acids: CASGLAQGSYEQYF. The DNA for the CDR3 is TGTGCTAGTGGTTTGGCCCAGGGGTCCTACGAGCAGTACTTC.

This clone came up a few times. V usage is TRBV9 and J usage is TRBJ1-5; D gene ambiguous. Trimming removed 3 bases at V and 3 bases at J, with 10 bases between. The CDR3 is made up of 14 amino acids. Looked up from germline, CDR1 is SGDLS and CDR2 is YYNGEE. CDR3 loop: CASSEWVYNQPQHF. The CDR3 DNA reads as TGTGCCAGCAGCGAATGGGTTTACAATCAGCCCCAGCATTTT.

The chain couples TRBV5-1 to TRBJ2-7, with D perhaps TRBD1 (6 bases). The CDR3 covers 15 residues. The germline V and J ends were trimmed by 3 bases and 0 bases, with 13 bases remaining between them. The germline V gene encodes CDR1 SGHRS and CDR2 YFSETQ. CDR3 sequence reads: CASSWTALPSYEQYF. CDR3 nucleotide sequence: TGCGCCAGCAGCTGGACAGCTCTGCCCTCCTACGAGCAGTACTTC.

A single count supports this clone. The rearrangement links TRBV25-1 to TRBJ1-2; no clear D. This CDR3 has 11 amino acids. Germline lookup yields CDR1 MGHDK and CDR2 SYGVNS. V was pared by 4 bases and J by 8 bases, with 8 bases between. The CDR3 loop reads CASSARAGYTF. CDR3 DNA sequence: TGTGCCAGCAGTGCAAGAGCGGGCTACACCTTC.

This clone was seen once. The chain links TRBV5-1 to TRBJ2-1; 12 bases map to TRBD2. The CDR3 spans 15 residues. CDR1 and CDR2 (germline): SGHRS, YFSETQ. The V gene end was trimmed by 4 bases and the J gene end by 6 bases; junction bases not matched to a gene: 5. The CDR3 sequence is CASSHGTSGRNEQFF. CDR3 DNA sequence: TGCGCCAGCAGCCACGGGACTAGCGGGCGCAATGAGCAGTTCTTC.

Note on this clone: This same CDR3 is encoded by further DNA sequences in the sample. The chain combines TRBV5-6 with TRBJ2-7, with 7 nucleotides matching TRBD1. The CDR3 consists of 13 residues. Per the germline V gene, CDR1 is SGHDT and CDR2 is YYEEEE. The J segment lost 3 bases and the V segment lost 4 bases, leaving 4 bases of the junction unmatched. CDR3 sequence (DNA): TGTGCCAGCAGCCTCGGACAGGTCTACGAGCAGTACTTC. It is translated as CASSLGQVYEQYF.

Only one count was recorded for this clone. The J gene is TRBJ1-2, the V gene TRBV7-9; 8 positions match TRBD1. J gave up 7 bases and V 6 bases, and 7 bases lay outside the gene matches. CDR3 length equals 13 residues. Germline assignment: CDR1 SEHNR and CDR2 FQNEAQ (reference sequence). CDR3 sequence: CASSPTGGSGYTF. In DNA form, the CDR3 reads TGTGCCAGCAGTCCAACAGGGGGAAGTGGCTACACCTTC.

V and J are TRBV30 and TRBJ1-5; D uncertain. The V end was cut by 0 bases, the J end by 5 bases, with 8 bases between. Per the germline V gene, CDR1 is GTSNPN and CDR2 is SVGIG (reference sequence). The CDR3 consists of 13 residues. CDR3 nucleotides: TGTGCCTGGAGTGTATATAATGATCAGCCCCAGCATTTT. Protein product: CAWSVYNDQPQHF.

This clone was detected only a few times. This chain connects TRBV29-1 to TRBJ1-1; maybe TRBD1 (5 bases). This CDR3 has 12 residues. Trimming shortened V by 7 bases and J by 7 bases, and 16 bases separated the two germline ends. The germline V gene encodes CDR1 SQVTM and CDR2 ANQGSEA. The chain's CDR3 is CSAFLSGVEAFF. The CDR3 DNA follows: TGCAGCGCCTTCTTATCGGGGGTTGAAGCTTTCTTT.

The V call is TRBV28, the J call TRBJ2-2, with D unresolved. Germline V CDR1 and CDR2: MDHEN, SYDVKM. V was trimmed by 6 bases and J by 6 bases, leaving 11 bases between them. This CDR3 has 13 residues. Here the CDR3 reads CASSRIRAGELFF. CDR3 DNA: TGTGCCAGCAGCCGGATCCGCGCCGGGGAGCTGTTTTTT.

The CDR3 here is CASSQDFIEGPYEQYF. CDR3 sequence (DNA): TGTGCCAGCAGCCAAGATTTCATAGAAGGACCCTACGAGCAGTACTTC. J is TRBJ2-5 and V is TRBV14; D uncertain. The last part of the DNA fits TRBJ2-7 better; the J call may be wrong. CDR3 length equals 16 residues. In germline, CDR1 is SGHDN, CDR2 FVKESK.

DNA of the CDR3: TGTGCCAGCAGTTTTTTTGCCGAAAGCTCGGGGGCTTTCTTT. Residues: CASSFFAESSGAFF. This sequence joins TRBV27 and TRBJ1-1; the D is unclear. This CDR3 spans 14 amino acids. Germline V gene data show CDR1 as MNHEY and CDR2 as SMNVEV (reference sequence). V shed 3 bases and J shed 11 bases, with 19 bases lying between them.

This rearrangement joins TRBV19 to TRBJ1-3; D not certain. CDR1 is LNHDA, CDR2 SQIVND, per germline (reference sequence). The V gene lost 6 bases and the J gene lost 1 base, with 10 bases spanning the gap. This CDR3 has 14 residues. DNA for the CDR3: TGTGCCAGTAGGATCGCAGATTCTGGAAACACCATATATTTT. Its translation: CASRIADSGNTIYF.

DNA for the CDR3: TGTGCCAGTAGTATAGGAAAGGGACTAGGGCCCACAGATACGCAGTATTTT. Its translation: CASSIGKGLGPTDTQYF. V and J are TRBV19 and TRBJ2-3; 8 bases fit TRBD2. V shed 1 base and J 2 bases; nucleotides not matched to a gene: 8. Germline CDR1 reads LNHDA; CDR2 reads SQIVND (reference sequence). CDR3 size: 17 residues.

The V call is TRBV4-1, the J call TRBJ2-3; 8 positions agree with TRBD1. CDR1 and CDR2 from the germline V gene are MGHRA and YSYEKL. The CDR3 loop spans 17 amino acids. The ends lost 2 bases at V and 5 bases at J; junction bases unmatched: 12. CDR3 loop: CASSQNKDRAVRDTQYF. CDR3 DNA: TGCGCCAGCAGCCAAAACAAGGACAGGGCCGTTAGAGATACGCAGTATTTT.

The rearrangement uses TRBV25-1 and TRBJ2-2; 8 nucleotides align to TRBD2. This CDR3 is built from 16 residues. Losses at the gene ends were 5 bases for V and 4 bases for J; bases not matched to a gene: 9. The germline CDR1 and CDR2 sequences are MGHDK and SYGVNS. The CDR3 reads CASSLTGTRFTGELFF. The CDR3 bases are TGTGCCAGCAGTCTTACCGGGACTAGATTCACCGGGGAGCTGTTTTTT.

V is TRBV5-1 and J is TRBJ2-1; tentatively, D is TRBD2 (6 bases). This CDR3 contains 15 residues. Germline values: CDR1 SGHRS, CDR2 YFSETQ. Trimming took off 7 bases at V and 4 bases at J, with 18 bases between the two ends. The CDR3 DNA reads TGCGCCAGCTGGTCCCTGCCGGAGGGATACAATGAGCAGTTCTTC. This gives the protein CASWSLPEGYNEQFF.

This clone was observed once. J is TRBJ2-6 and V is TRBV7-9; 7 positions agree with TRBD1. Germline-derived CDR1 and CDR2 are SEHNR and FQNEAQ (reference sequence). V trimming: 3 bases; J trimming: 0 bases; junction bases outside the gene matches: 2. This CDR3 is 16 amino acids long. CDR3 in DNA: TGTGCCAGCAGCTTTACAGGGGCCTCTGGGGCCAACGTCCTGACTTTC. Protein product: CASSFTGASGANVLTF.